Following are 3 T cell receptor beta chains from one sample sequenced in a study of blood T cell repertoires in COVID-19. TCRdb's copy holds only in-frame clones and misses some; the assay was immunoSEQ multiplex PCR. The data show 100,000 to 150,000 clones, 75% to 85% seen once. Sequences were obtained from peripheral blood. Receptor source: a human donor in a cohort sampled during active COVID-19.

This clone has just one count. The V call is TRBV4-1, the J call TRBJ2-1; 8 nucleotides match TRBD1. The CDR3 totals 16 residues. Germline V lookup: CDR1 MGHRA, CDR2 YSYEKL. V gave up 3 bases and J gave up 0 bases; unmatched junction bases: 4. As DNA, the CDR3 is TGCGCCAGCAGCCAGGCGGACAGGGACTCCTACAATGAGCAGTTCTTC. It specifies CASSQADRDSYNEQFF.

The chain couples TRBV7-2 to TRBJ2-1; D is perhaps TRBD1 (6 bases). Looked up from germline, CDR1 is SGHTA and CDR2 is FQGNSA. The V and J ends lost 5 bases and 4 bases respectively, with 6 bases between them. This CDR3 has 12 amino acids. The CDR3, as DNA: TGTGCCAGCAGCGGACAGTACAATGAGCAGTTCTTC. Translation: CASSGQYNEQFF.

The V call is TRBV10-3, the J call TRBJ2-2; 10 positions agree with TRBD2. The germline V gene encodes CDR1 ENHRY and CDR2 SYGVKD. This CDR3 has 13 residues. CDR3 in amino acids: CGASGGNTGELFF. The CDR3 nucleotides read TGTGGGGCTAGCGGGGGGAACACCGGGGAGCTGTTTTTT.